Listed here are 16 T cell receptor beta chains from one sample, sequenced in a study of naive and memory T cell subsets. Amplification of ligated cDNA took four PCR rounds with SP2 and nested alpha and beta constant primers. TCRdb used MiXCR to reprocess the UMI-ligation and nested PCR reads, holding one entry per CDR3 protein. Here the sample spans under 25,000 distinct CDR3 sequences, 4.5% to 7% being singletons. Treatment given: skin biopsy from PPD injection site in Mantoux-positive individual. A UMI-containing oligonucleotide was joined by 3' ligation to the TCR cDNA template. The source was skin, collected from a tuberculin skin test site. These receptors all stem from an adult in good health.

This clonotype has a count of ten or more. This rearrangement joins TRBV20-1 to TRBJ1-5; D gene uncertain. Germline lookup yields CDR1 DFQATT and CDR2 SNEGSKA (reference sequence). The CDR3 is made up of 14 amino acids. Trimming cost V 3 bases and J 0 bases, with 9 bases left between them. The DNA of the CDR3 is TGCAGTGCTAGTTTAGGCAGTAGCAATCAGCCCCAGCATTTT. Its translation: CSASLGSSNQPQHF.

At least ten counts were recorded for this clonotype. The chain is built from TRBV7-9 and TRBJ2-1; the D gene is possibly TRBD1 (6 bases). V was shortened by 5 bases and J by 8 bases, with 10 bases between the two germline ends. There are 12 residues in the CDR3. CDR1 SEHNR and CDR2 FQNEAQ come from the germline V gene (reference sequence). Here the CDR3 DNA reads TGTGCCAGCAGCCCCGAGGGGGATGAGCAGTTCTTC. This translates into CASSPEGDEQFF. Full variable domain (missing parts from reference TRBV7-9 and TRBJ2-1): DTGVSQNPRHKITKRGQNVTFRCDPISEHNRLYWYRQTLGQGPEFLTYFQNEAQLEKSRLLSDRFSAERPKGSFSTLEIQRTEQGDSAMYLCASSPEGDEQFFGPGTRLTVL.

This chain connects TRBV11-3 to TRBJ2-2, with 10 bases identical to TRBD2. With 4 bases clipped from V and 7 bases from J, the junction kept 3 bases outside the gene matches. This CDR3 contains 14 residues. The germline V gene has CDR1 SGHNT and CDR2 YENEEA. The CDR3 DNA reads as TGTGCCAGCAGCTGGAGCGGGAGGGACGGGGAGCTGTTTTTT. Translation gives CASSWSGRDGELFF. Full variable domain (outside the CDR3, taken from reference TRBV11-3 and TRBJ2-2): EAGVVQSPRYKIIEKKQPVAFWCNPISGHNTLYWYLQNLGQGPELLIRYENEEAVDDSQLPKDRFSAERLKGVDSTLKIQPAELGDSAVYLCASSWSGRDGELFFGEGSRLTVL.

This clonotype was seen at least ten times. V usage is TRBV7-9 and J usage is TRBJ1-1; a possible D gene is TRBD1 (5 bases). Trimming took 5 bases from V and 6 from J, leaving 19 bases between them. Germline assignment: CDR1 SEHNR and CDR2 FQNEAQ (reference sequence). CDR3 length: 15 residues. This CDR3 is CASSPPRGAGAEAFF. The CDR3 nucleotides read TGTGCCAGCAGCCCCCCTCGCGGGGCCGGAGCTGAAGCTTTCTTT.

The CDR3, as DNA: TGCAGCGCCCGGGCCAACTACGAGCAGTACTTC. Translation gives CSARANYEQYF. The V call is TRBV29-1, the J call TRBJ2-7; D gene uncertain. The V and J ends lost 7 bases and 3 bases respectively, with 10 bases between them. Germline-derived CDR1 and CDR2 are SQVTM and ANQGSEA. This CDR3 spans 11 amino acids.

This clonotype was detected many times. This chain uses TRBV9 with TRBJ1-3; D remains unclear. Trimming removed 2 bases at V and 0 bases at J, with 9 bases between. This CDR3 region has 15 residues. From germline, CDR1 is SGDLS and CDR2 YYNGEE. The CDR3 is CASSVGSVSGNTIYF. Here the CDR3 DNA reads TGTGCCAGCAGCGTCGGTTCAGTCTCTGGAAACACCATATATTTT.

This clonotype has ten or more counts. The chain employs TRBV5-4 and TRBJ2-6; TRBD2 matches at 9 bases. The V and J ends lost 1 base and 0 bases, in that order; junction bases with no gene match: 2. The CDR3 is 17 amino acids. Per germline, CDR1 SGHNT and CDR2 YYREEE (reference sequence). This CDR3 reads CASSLLAGSSGANVLTF. The CDR3, as DNA: TGTGCCAGCAGCTTGCTAGCGGGGAGCTCTGGGGCCAACGTCCTGACTTTC.

A few counts support this clonotype. The chain is built from TRBV20-1 and TRBJ1-2; TRBD1 might be the D (5 bases). The CDR3 consists of 14 residues. V lost 5 bases, J lost 5 bases, and 18 bases lay in between. Germline assignment: CDR1 DFQATT and CDR2 SNEGSKA (reference sequence). For the CDR3, the DNA is TGCAGTGCTCCTTTTTCGGCAGGGAAGTATGGCTACACCTTC. Encoded protein: CSAPFSAGKYGYTF.

This clonotype was recorded many times. The J gene is TRBJ1-2, the V gene TRBV4-2; weak D call: TRBD1 (6 bases). V was clipped by 0 bases and J by 13 bases, with 18 bases between them. The CDR3 covers 14 residues. The germline CDR1 and CDR2 sequences are LGHNA and YNFKEQ. This CDR3 reads CASSQDRGGGASTF. DNA for the CDR3: TGTGCCAGCAGCCAAGATCGAGGAGGGGGAGCCTCCACCTTC.

This clonotype was seen ten or more times. The V and J genes are TRBV2 and TRBJ2-4; D call uncertain. Germline CDR1 SNHLY, CDR2 FYNNEI. Deletions cut 6 bases from V and 4 bases from J, with 16 bases between. CDR3 length equals 15 residues. CDR3 bases: TGTGCCAGCAGGATAGGCGAAGAGGATAAAAACATTCAGTACTTC. Protein sequence: CASRIGEEDKNIQYF.

This chain connects TRBV28 to TRBJ1-2; no clear D gene. The CDR3 contains 16 residues. CDR1 MDHEN and CDR2 SYDVKM come from the germline V gene. Trimming shortened V by 5 bases and J by 0 bases, and 16 bases separated the two germline ends. CDR3 nucleotides: TGTGCCAGCAGTACAACGCCCGGGTCGGCTAACTATGGCTACACCTTC. It translates to CASSTTPGSANYGYTF.

This clonotype was counted ten times or more. The CDR3 DNA follows: TGTGCCAGCAGCTTAGTAGCGGGAGCGACCGGGGAGCTGTTTTTT. It codes for CASSLVAGATGELFF. This chain uses TRBV7-9 with TRBJ2-2; 9 bases map to TRBD2. There are 15 residues in the CDR3. Trimming cost V 1 base and J 5 bases; bases outside gene matches: 2. Germline lookup yields CDR1 SEHNR and CDR2 FQNEAQ (reference sequence).

This clonotype was found many times. This chain links TRBV7-3 with TRBJ2-1; D is perhaps TRBD2 (6 bases). CDR1 is SGHTA and CDR2 is FQGTGA in the germline V gene. The V end was cut by 4 bases, the J end by 0 bases, with 10 bases between. The CDR3 is 15 residues long. CDR3 sequence (DNA): TGTGCCAGCAGCTCGACTAGATCCTCCTACAATGAGCAGTTCTTC. It yields the protein CASSSTRSSYNEQFF. The whole variable domain, filled in from reference TRBV7-3 and TRBJ2-1, reads GAGVSQTPSNKVTEKGKYVELRCDPISGHTALYWYRQSLGQGPEFLIYFQGTGAADDSGLPNDRFFAVRPEGSVSTLKIQRTERGDSAVYLCASSSTRSSYNEQFFGPGTRLTVL.

This clonotype was seen more than once but under ten times. CDR3 nucleotide sequence: TGCAGCGCCAAGGGCGCGGGGGCCAATCAGCCCCAGCATTTT. It codes for CSAKGAGANQPQHF. The rearrangement joins TRBV29-1 to TRBJ1-5; maybe TRBD1 (6 bases). Looked up from germline, CDR1 is SQVTM and CDR2 is ANQGSEA. Trimming stripped 7 bases from V and 3 bases from J, with 16 bases between. This CDR3 has 14 residues.

This clonotype appeared many times. V gene TRBV9 combines with J gene TRBJ2-1; possible D gene TRBD2, 7 bases. Germline CDR1 reads SGDLS; CDR2 reads YYNGEE. The ends were cut back, 4 bases at V and 6 bases at J, with 14 bases in the middle. There are 14 residues in the CDR3. The CDR3 bases are TGTGCCAGCAGCCCCGGGGGGCTACGCAATGAGCAGTTCTTC. Translating it yields CASSPGGLRNEQFF.

CDR3: CASSLAGDEAFF. The CDR3 DNA is TGCGCCAGCAGCTTGGCCGGGGATGAAGCTTTCTTT. J is TRBJ1-1 and V is TRBV5-1, with unresolved D. Trimming stripped 0 bases from V and 7 bases from J, with 7 bases between. The CDR3 loop spans 12 amino acids. Germline V gene lookup returns CDR1 SGHRS and CDR2 YFSETQ.